These 3 T cell receptor beta chains were sequenced from one sample in a study of shared clonotypes between healthy human individuals. The repertoire was sequenced with immunoSEQ multiplex PCR; TCRdb's copy has only in-frame clones and lacks some. In the table there are about 2.1 million clones, 90% to 95% of which are singletons. CD45RO-negative cells were positively selected for CCR7, leaving out terminally differentiated effector memory CD45RA+ cells. Sequences were obtained from naive CD8+ T cells from PBMCs. The receptors were gathered from a man aged 18 to 35 in good health. Some clones in this sample may be carry-over from other donors' samples.

This clone appeared a single time. Other nucleotide sequences in the sample specify the same CDR3. The V gene is TRBV28, the J gene TRBJ2-7; perhaps TRBD1 as D (5 bases). Germline-derived CDR1 and CDR2 are MDHEN and SYDVKM. With 4 bases removed from V and 5 bases from J, the gap between germline ends came to 12 bases. This CDR3 comprises 13 residues. The CDR3 region is CASSYSGLNEQYF. DNA for the CDR3: TGTGCCAGCAGTTATTCAGGGCTCAACGAGCAGTACTTC.

J is TRBJ1-2 and V is TRBV5-6, with D perhaps matching TRBD1 (5 bases). This CDR3 has 13 residues. Trimming stripped 2 bases from V and 7 bases from J, with 12 bases between. From germline, CDR1 is SGHDT and CDR2 YYEEEE. CDR3 sequence reads: CASSLRGKLGYTF. CDR3 DNA sequence: TGTGCCAGCAGCTTACGGGGGAAGCTTGGCTACACCTTC.

Comment on this clone: The germline gene is not matched at one end of the junction; a read error may be the cause. The rearrangement links TRBV27 to TRBJ2-3; the match to TRBD2 covers 9 bases. This CDR3 contains 15 residues. Germline V CDR1 and CDR2: MNHEY, SMNVEV (reference sequence). The CDR3 here is CASSLIGTSTDTQYF. The CDR3, as DNA: TGTGCCAGCAGTTTAATAGGGACTAGCACGGATACGCAGTATTTT.